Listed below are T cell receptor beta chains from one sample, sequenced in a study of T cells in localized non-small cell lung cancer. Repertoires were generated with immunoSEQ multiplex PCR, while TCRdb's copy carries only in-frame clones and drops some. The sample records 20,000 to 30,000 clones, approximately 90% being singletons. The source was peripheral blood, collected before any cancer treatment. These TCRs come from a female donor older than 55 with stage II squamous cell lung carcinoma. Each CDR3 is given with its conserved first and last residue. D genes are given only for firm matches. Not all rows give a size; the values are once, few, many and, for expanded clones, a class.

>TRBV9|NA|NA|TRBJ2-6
TGTGCCAGCAGCGTAGGGGGACCTGGGGCCAACGTCCTGACTTTC
CASSVGGPGANVLTF
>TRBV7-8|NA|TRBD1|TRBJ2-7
TGTGCCAGCAGCTTCCTACAGGGGGCAGTCTACGAGCAGTACTTC
CASSFLQGAVYEQYF
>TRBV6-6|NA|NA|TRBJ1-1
TGTGCCAGCAGTTGGGTTAACACTGAAGCTTTCTTT
CASSWVNTEAFF
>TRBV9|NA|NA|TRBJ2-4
TGTGCCAGCAGCGTAGGGGAGCTATGGGACATTCAGTACTTC
CASSVGELWDIQYF
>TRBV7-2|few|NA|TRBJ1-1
TGTGCCAGCAGCTCGGGCCCCGTGACTGAAGCTTTCTTT
CASSSGPVTEAFF
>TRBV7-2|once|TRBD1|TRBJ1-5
TGTGCCAGCAGCACGACAGGGGGCCCTCAGCCCCAGCATTTT
CASSTTGGPQPQHF
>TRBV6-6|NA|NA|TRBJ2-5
TGTGCCAGCAGTTCCTACGGCGAGCGGGCCCAGTACTTC
CASSSYGERAQYF
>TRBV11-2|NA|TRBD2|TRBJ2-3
TGTGCCAGCAGCTCCCGACTAGCGGGAGCCGTAGATACGCAGTATTTT
CASSSRLAGAVDTQYF
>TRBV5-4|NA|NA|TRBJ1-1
TGTGCCAGCAGCCCGAAACAGGGTTATACTGAAGCTTTCTTT
CASSPKQGYTEAFF
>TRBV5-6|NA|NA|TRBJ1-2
TGTGCCAGCAGCCAAGTCCTGACTTGGGCGAACTATGGCTACACCTTC
CASSQVLTWANYGYTF
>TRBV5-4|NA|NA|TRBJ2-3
TGTGCCAGCAGCTCGAATTGGGGAGCTAGCACAGATACGCAGTATTTT
CASSSNWGASTDTQYF
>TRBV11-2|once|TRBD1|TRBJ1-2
TGTGCCAGCAGTCGCCTGGGACAGCCCTATGGCTACACCTTC
CASSRLGQPYGYTF
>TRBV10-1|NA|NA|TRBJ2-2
TGCGCCAGCAGTGAGTCGGGCAAATCCACCGGGGAGCTGTTTTTT
CASSESGKSTGELFF
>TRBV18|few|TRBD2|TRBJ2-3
TGTGCCAGCTCTCCAGGGACTAGCGGGGGTGATACGCAGTATTTT
CASSPGTSGGDTQYF
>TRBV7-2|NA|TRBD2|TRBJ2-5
TGTGCCAGCAGCTCCTACGGACTAGCGGGGGTCAGGGAGACCCAGTACTTC
CASSSYGLAGVRETQYF
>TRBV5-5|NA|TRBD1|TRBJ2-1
TGTGCCAGCAGCTTGGTTGCCGGGACAGCGTACAATGAGCAGTTCTTC
CASSLVAGTAYNEQFF
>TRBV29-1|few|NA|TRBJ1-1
TGCAGCGTTGAGGCGAACACTGAAGCTTTCTTT
CSVEANTEAFF
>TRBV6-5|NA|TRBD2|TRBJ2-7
TGTGCCAGCAGTCACCGGGGGGAGCGGGTCTACGAGCAGTACTTC
CASSHRGERVYEQYF
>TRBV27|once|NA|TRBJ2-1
TGTGCCAGCAGACCTGGCCCATCTTACAATGAGCAGTTCTTC
CASRPGPSYNEQFF
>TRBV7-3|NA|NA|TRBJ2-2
TGTGCCAGCAGCCCTGGGACTAACACCGGGGAGCTGTTTTTT
CASSPGTNTGELFF
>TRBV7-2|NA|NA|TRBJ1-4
TGTGCCAGCAGCTTAGGCTACCAGGGGGAAAAACTGTTTTTT
CASSLGYQGEKLFF
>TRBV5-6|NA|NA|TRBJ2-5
TGTGCCAGCAGCTTGGGGCATCGTGGGGAGACCCAGTACTTC
CASSLGHRGETQYF
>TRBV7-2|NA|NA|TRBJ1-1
TGTGCCAGCAGCTCGACAGGAAACACTGAAGCTTTCTTT
CASSSTGNTEAFF
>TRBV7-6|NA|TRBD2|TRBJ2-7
TGTGCCAGCAGCGGAGACGGACTAGCGGGGCCCTCCTACGAGCAGTACTTC
CASSGDGLAGPSYEQYF